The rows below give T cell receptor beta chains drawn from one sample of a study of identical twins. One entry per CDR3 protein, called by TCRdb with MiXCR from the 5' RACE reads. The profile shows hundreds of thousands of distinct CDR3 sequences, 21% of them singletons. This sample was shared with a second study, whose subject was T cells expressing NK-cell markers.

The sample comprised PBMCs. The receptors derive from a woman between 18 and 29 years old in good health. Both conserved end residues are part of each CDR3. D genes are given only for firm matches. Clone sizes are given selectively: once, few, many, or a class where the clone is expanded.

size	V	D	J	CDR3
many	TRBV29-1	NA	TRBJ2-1	CSVEDGQYNEQFF
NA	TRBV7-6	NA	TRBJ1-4	CASSLANRNNEKLFF
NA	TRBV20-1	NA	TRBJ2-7	CSASRPTYEQYF
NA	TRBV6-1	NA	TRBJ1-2	CASKRRANYGYTF
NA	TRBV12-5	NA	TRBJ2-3	CASGAGRDTDTQYF
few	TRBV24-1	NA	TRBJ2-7	CATSDFRGEQYF
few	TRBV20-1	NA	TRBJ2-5	CSARIAGTQETQYF
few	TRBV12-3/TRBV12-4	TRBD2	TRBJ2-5	CASSYREGVRETQYF
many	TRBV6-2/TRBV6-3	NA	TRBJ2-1	CASSGGSSYNEQFF
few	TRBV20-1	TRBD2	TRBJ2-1	CSASWASGRYEQFF
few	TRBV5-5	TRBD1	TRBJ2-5	CASSLGDRDQETQYF
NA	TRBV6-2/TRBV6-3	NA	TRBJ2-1	CASKVQRAISHNEQFF